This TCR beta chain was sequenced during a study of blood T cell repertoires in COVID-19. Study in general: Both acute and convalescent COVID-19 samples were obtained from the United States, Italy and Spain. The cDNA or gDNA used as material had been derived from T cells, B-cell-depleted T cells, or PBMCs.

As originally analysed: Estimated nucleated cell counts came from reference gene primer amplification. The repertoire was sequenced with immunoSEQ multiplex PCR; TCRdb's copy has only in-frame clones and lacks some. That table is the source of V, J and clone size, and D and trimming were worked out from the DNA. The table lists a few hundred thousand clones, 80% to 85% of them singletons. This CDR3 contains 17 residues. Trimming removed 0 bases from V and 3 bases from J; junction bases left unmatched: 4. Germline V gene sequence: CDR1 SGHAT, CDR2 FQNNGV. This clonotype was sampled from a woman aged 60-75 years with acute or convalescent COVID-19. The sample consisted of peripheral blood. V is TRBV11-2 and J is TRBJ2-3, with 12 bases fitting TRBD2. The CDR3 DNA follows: TGTGCCAGCAGCTTAGAAGTCCTAGCGGGGGGGACAGATACGCAGTATTTT. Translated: CASSLEVLAGGTDTQYF. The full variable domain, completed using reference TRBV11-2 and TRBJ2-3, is EAGVAQSPRYKIIEKRQSVAFWCNPISGHATLYWYQQILGQGPKLLIQFQNNGVVDDSQLPKDRFSAERLKGVDSTLKIQPAKLEDSAVYLCASSLEVLAGGTDTQYFGPGTRLTVL.